This TCR beta chain came from a study of T cell changes during pregnancy in multiple sclerosis (dated by TCRdb to between 2019 and 2020). Describing the broader study: The study looked at changes in the T cell repertoire across pregnancy in women with multiple sclerosis.

Worth noting for this clone: Its antigen is not yet known. No much larger clone exists at a distance of one base, and base qualities are not known.

Library method: the immunoSEQ multiplex PCR assay. TCRdb stores this immuneACCESS table with in-frame sequences only. Part of the clones is absent; in the studies checked, under half of the shortfall reflects unresolved V genes, and no reason is known for the rest. The sample table shows about 44,000 clones, and approximately 90% are seen once. Of the sample, 0.45% to 0.6% is held by the ten largest clones. V is clipped by 6 bases and J by 5 bases, and the sequence between their germline boundaries is 6 bases long. Reading from cysteine to phenylalanine, the CDR3 counts 11 amino acids. The DNA shown is the 33-base CDR3, in frame from base 1. For CDR1 and CDR2, the germline V gene lists MNHEY and SVGAGI.

This receptor was obtained from a female donor with multiple sclerosis, enrolled in a pregnancy study. The rearranged segments are TRBV6-5 and TRBJ2-3; the D gene is unclear. Specimen: CD4+ T cells from peripheral blood mononuclear cells, collected in the third trimester of pregnancy. The nucleotide sequence reads TGTGCCAGCAGGGAGCAAGATACGCAGTATTTT. Its amino acids are CASREQDTQYF.